The 16 T cell receptor beta chains listed next were all sequenced from one sample in a study of blood T cell repertoires in COVID-19. Here immunoSEQ multiplex PCR was the method, and the copy in TCRdb shows in-frame clones only, minus some. The sample yields some 150,000 clones, almost 80% seen once. The source material was peripheral blood. Source of these receptors: a man aged 45-65 years with active or convalescent COVID-19.

This clone turned up a few times. V gene TRBV2 combines with J gene TRBJ1-5; 8 positions match TRBD1. V shed 6 bases, J shed 1 base, and the junction held 2 bases outside the gene matches. Per germline, CDR1 SNHLY and CDR2 FYNNEI. CDR3 length: 14 residues. CDR3 amino acids: CASSRTGSNQPQHF. The CDR3 DNA follows: TGTGCCAGCAGCCGGACAGGGAGCAATCAGCCCCAGCATTTT. The variable domain in full, completed from reference TRBV2 and TRBJ1-5, reads EPEVTQTPSHQVTQMGQEVILRCVPISNHLYFYWYRQILGQKVEFLVSFYNNEISEKSEIFDDQFSVERPDGSNFTLKIRSTKLEDSAMYFCASSRTGSNQPQHFGDGTRLSIL.

This chain joins TRBV19 and TRBJ2-1, with a possible D match to TRBD2 (7 bases). V lost 3 bases and J lost 4, with 10 bases in between. CDR1 and CDR2 (germline): LNHDA, SQIVND (reference sequence). CDR3 length equals 14 residues. The CDR3 sequence is CASSMGGAYNEQFF. CDR3 coding DNA: TGTGCCAGTAGTATGGGGGGGGCTTACAATGAGCAGTTCTTC.

CDR3 sequence reads: CASSELTGIMNTEAFF. CDR3 in DNA: TGTGCCAGCAGTGAACTCACAGGGATTATGAACACTGAAGCTTTCTTT. V usage is TRBV6-1 and J usage is TRBJ1-1; possibly TRBD1 for D (6 bases). This CDR3 contains 16 residues. The V gene lost 2 bases and the J gene lost 0 bases, with 13 bases spanning the gap. Germline V gene sequence: CDR1 MNHNS, CDR2 SASEGT.

V usage is TRBV27 and J usage is TRBJ2-2, with 13 bases aligning to TRBD2. Germline CDR1 is MNHEY and CDR2 is SMNVEV (reference sequence). This CDR3 comprises 17 residues. Losses at the gene ends were 5 bases for V and 4 bases for J; bases not matched to a gene: 7. The CDR3 DNA reads as TGTGCCAGCAGTCGTACTAGCGGGAGGGTGGGCACCGGGGAGCTGTTTTTT. Its translation: CASSRTSGRVGTGELFF.

V and J are TRBV2 and TRBJ1-4; 12 nucleotides match TRBD1. CDR3 length: 15 residues. Trimming removed 4 bases from V and 7 bases from J; junction bases left unmatched: 4. Per germline, CDR1 SNHLY and CDR2 FYNNEI. CDR3 amino acids: CASSGDRGRVEKLFF. The CDR3 DNA sequence: TGTGCCAGCAGTGGGGACAGGGGGCGGGTTGAAAAACTGTTTTTT.

This clone was counted once. The CDR3 is CASSRDWKSYEQYF. Written as DNA, the CDR3 is TGTGCCAGCAGTCGGGACTGGAAGAGCTACGAGCAGTACTTC. V is TRBV28 and J is TRBJ2-7; D may be TRBD2 (6 bases). CDR1 is MDHEN, CDR2 SYDVKM, per germline. Trimming took 5 bases from V and 3 from J, leaving 14 bases between them. The CDR3 runs to 14 residues.

This chain links TRBV7-2 with TRBJ2-3; possible D gene TRBD1, 5 bases. The CDR3 spans 15 residues. V was cut by 3 bases and J by 6 bases, with 16 bases left in between. Germline CDR1 reads SGHTA; CDR2 reads FQGNSA. The CDR3 sequence is CASSFKDIRLDTQYF. Here the CDR3 DNA reads TGTGCCAGCAGCTTTAAGGACATCCGTCTGGATACGCAGTATTTT.

V is TRBV5-6 and J is TRBJ2-2; D may be TRBD1 (6 bases). CDR3 length: 17 residues. CDR1 SGHDT and CDR2 YYEEEE come from the germline V gene. V was trimmed by 1 base and J by 2 bases, leaving 15 bases between them. The CDR3 loop reads CASSLRLAGANTGELFF. The DNA of the CDR3 is TGTGCCAGCAGCTTGCGGTTAGCAGGGGCCAACACCGGGGAGCTGTTTTTT.

This chain connects TRBV9 to TRBJ2-3, with TRBD1 matching over 7 bases. Germline V CDR1 and CDR2: SGDLS, YYNGEE. The CDR3 has 17 residues. Unmatched junction bases numbered 11, after V lost 4 bases and J lost 0 bases. In nucleotides, the CDR3 is TGTGCCAGCAGCATAGGGGGCCGCAGCCCTAGCACAGATACGCAGTATTTT. Translated, it gives CASSIGGRSPSTDTQYF.

This rearrangement joins TRBV28 to TRBJ2-4, with 10 bases matching TRBD1. V lost 2 bases, J lost 5 bases, and 6 bases stayed unmatched. Germline CDR1 reads MDHEN; CDR2 reads SYDVKM. The CDR3 length is 16 residues. Here the CDR3 DNA reads TGTGCCAGCAGTTTAGAGGGACAGGGGCGAGAAAACATTCAGTACTTC. Translation gives CASSLEGQGRENIQYF.

Only a few counts were recorded for this clone. V gene TRBV14 combines with J gene TRBJ1-1, with D possibly TRBD1 on 5 matching bases. V dropped 6 bases and J dropped 1 base, with 15 bases sitting between them. The CDR3 extends over 15 amino acids. Looked up from germline, CDR1 is SGHDN and CDR2 is FVKESK. The CDR3 here is CASRLSGRGNTEAFF. CDR3 bases: TGTGCCAGCAGACTTTCAGGGAGGGGGAACACTGAAGCTTTCTTT.

The chain couples TRBV6-6 to TRBJ2-2, with 8 nucleotides matching TRBD2. This CDR3 has 17 amino acids. V shed 5 bases, J shed 2 bases, and the junction held 10 bases outside the gene matches. The germline V gene has CDR1 MNHNY and CDR2 SVGAGI (reference sequence). CDR3 nucleotides: TGTGCCAGCAGTCAATCGCGGCTAGCGGGTAACACCGGGGAGCTGTTTTTT. Translated: CASSQSRLAGNTGELFF.

The CDR3 here is CASEYYGYEQYF. The CDR3 DNA reads TGTGCCAGCGAGTATTACGGCTACGAGCAGTACTTC. V usage is TRBV2 and J usage is TRBJ2-7; D unclear. This CDR3 region has 12 residues. Trimming cost V 8 bases and J 3 bases, with 11 bases left between them. Germline-derived CDR1 and CDR2 are SNHLY and FYNNEI.

The genes are TRBV7-3 and TRBJ2-1, with TRBD2 matching 7 bases. This CDR3 spans 16 amino acids. V was pared by 5 bases and J by 1 base, with 8 bases of the junction left unmatched. CDR1 and CDR2 (germline): SGHTA, FQGTGA. CDR3 sequence reads: CASSGRERGSYNEQFF. The CDR3 coding sequence is TGTGCCAGCAGCGGGAGGGAAAGGGGTTCCTACAATGAGCAGTTCTTC.

The chain joins TRBV15 to TRBJ1-1; no definite D call. Per the germline V gene, CDR1 is LNHNV and CDR2 is YYDKDF (reference sequence). The CDR3 consists of 14 residues. V was clipped by 0 bases and J by 1 base, with 6 bases between them. CDR3 sequence: CATSRDGGNTEAFF. Written as DNA, the CDR3 is TGTGCCACCAGCAGAGATGGAGGGAACACTGAAGCTTTCTTT.

This clone was seen a few times. The chain couples TRBV6-1 to TRBJ1-2; possible D gene TRBD1, 5 bases. Germline loops: CDR1 MNHNS, CDR2 SASEGT. The V end was cut by 1 base, the J end by 4 bases, with 7 bases between. There are 13 residues in the CDR3. The CDR3 here is CASSEDRFYGYTF. The CDR3 DNA sequence: TGTGCCAGCAGTGAAGACAGGTTCTATGGCTACACCTTC.